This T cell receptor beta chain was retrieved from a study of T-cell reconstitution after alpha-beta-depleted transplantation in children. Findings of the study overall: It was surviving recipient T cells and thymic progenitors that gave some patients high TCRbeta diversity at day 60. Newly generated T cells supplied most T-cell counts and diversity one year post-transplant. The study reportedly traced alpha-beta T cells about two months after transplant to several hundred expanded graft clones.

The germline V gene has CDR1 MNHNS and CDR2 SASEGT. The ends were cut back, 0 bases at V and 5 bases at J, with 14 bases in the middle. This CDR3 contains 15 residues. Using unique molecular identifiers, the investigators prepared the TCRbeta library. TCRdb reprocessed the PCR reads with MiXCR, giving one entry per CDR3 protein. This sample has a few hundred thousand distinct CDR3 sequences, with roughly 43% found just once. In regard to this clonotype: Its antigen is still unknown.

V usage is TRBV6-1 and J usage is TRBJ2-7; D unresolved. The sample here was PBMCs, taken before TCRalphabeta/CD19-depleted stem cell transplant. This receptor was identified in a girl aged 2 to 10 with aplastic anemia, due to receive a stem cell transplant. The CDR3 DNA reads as TGTGCCAGCAGTGAAGCCCACATAGAGGTTGACGAGCAGTACTTC. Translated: CASSEAHIEVDEQYF.